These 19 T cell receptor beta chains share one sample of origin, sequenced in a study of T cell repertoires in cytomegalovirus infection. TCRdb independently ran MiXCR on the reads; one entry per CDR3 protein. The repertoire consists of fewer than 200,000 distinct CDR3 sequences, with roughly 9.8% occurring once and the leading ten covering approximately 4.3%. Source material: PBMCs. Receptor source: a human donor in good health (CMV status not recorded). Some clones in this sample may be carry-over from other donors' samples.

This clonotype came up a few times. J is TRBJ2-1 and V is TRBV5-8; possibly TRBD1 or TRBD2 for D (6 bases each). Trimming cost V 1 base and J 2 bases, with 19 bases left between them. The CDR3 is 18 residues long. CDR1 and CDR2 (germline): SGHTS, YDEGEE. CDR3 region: CASSLTLWGASPYNEQFF. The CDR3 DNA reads TGTGCCAGCAGCTTGACTCTTTGGGGGGCCAGTCCCTACAATGAGCAGTTCTTC.

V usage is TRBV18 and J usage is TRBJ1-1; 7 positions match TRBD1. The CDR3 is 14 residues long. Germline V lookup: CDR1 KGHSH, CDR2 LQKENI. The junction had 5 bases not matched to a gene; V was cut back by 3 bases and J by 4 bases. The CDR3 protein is CASSPTGRSTEAFF. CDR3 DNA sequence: TGTGCCAGCTCACCGACAGGGCGTTCCACTGAAGCTTTCTTT.

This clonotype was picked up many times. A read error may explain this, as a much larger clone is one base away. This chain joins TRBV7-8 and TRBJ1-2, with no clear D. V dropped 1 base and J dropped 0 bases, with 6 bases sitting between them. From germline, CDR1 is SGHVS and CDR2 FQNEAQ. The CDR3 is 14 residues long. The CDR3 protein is CASSLGHANYGYTF. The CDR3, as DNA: TGTGCCAGCAGCTTAGGACACGCTAACTATGGCTACACCTTC.

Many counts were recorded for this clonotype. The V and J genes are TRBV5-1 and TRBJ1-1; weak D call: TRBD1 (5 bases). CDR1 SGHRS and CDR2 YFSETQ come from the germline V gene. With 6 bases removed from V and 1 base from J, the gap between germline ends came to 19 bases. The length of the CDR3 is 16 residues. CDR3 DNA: TGCGCCAGCACCGGCGATGCTAGAAGGGGGAACACTGAAGCTTTCTTT. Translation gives CASTGDARRGNTEAFF.

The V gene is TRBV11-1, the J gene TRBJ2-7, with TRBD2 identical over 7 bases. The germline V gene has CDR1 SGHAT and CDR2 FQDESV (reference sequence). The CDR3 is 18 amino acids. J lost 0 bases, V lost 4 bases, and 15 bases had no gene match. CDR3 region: CASSSSGTDPQPSYEQYF. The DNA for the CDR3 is TGTGCCAGCAGCTCCAGCGGGACGGATCCACAACCCTCCTACGAGCAGTACTTC. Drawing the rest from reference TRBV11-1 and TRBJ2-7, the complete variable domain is EAEVAQSPRYKITEKSQAVAFWCDPISGHATLYWYRQILGQGPELLVQFQDESVVDDSQLPKDRFSAERLKGVDSTLKIQPAELGDSAMYLCASSSSGTDPQPSYEQYFGPGTRLTVT.

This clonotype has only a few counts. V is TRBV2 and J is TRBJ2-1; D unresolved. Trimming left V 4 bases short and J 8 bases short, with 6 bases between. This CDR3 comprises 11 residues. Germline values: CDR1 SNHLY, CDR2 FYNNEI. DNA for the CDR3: TGTGCCAGCAGTGGCGGCCATGAGCAGTTCTTC. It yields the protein CASSGGHEQFF.

The CDR3 reads CSARAGQDGETQYF. The CDR3 DNA reads TGCAGTGCTAGAGCCGGACAGGATGGAGAGACCCAGTACTTC. This sequence joins TRBV20-1 and TRBJ2-5, with TRBD1 identical over 7 bases. In germline, CDR1 is DFQATT, CDR2 SNEGSKA (reference sequence). This CDR3 contains 14 residues. After removal of 1 base from V and 4 bases from J, the junction contained 6 bases not matched to a gene.

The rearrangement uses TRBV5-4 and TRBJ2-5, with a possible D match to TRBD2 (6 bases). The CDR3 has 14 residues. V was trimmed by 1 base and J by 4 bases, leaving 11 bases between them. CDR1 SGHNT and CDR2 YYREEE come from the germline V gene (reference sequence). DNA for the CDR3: TGTGCCAGCAGCTTGTTTTTGCGGGGAGAGACCCAGTACTTC. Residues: CASSLFLRGETQYF.

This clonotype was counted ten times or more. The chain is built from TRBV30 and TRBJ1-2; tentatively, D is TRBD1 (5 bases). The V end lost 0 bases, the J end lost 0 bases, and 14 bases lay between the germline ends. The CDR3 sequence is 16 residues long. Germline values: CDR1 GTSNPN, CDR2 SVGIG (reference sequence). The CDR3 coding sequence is TGTGCCTGGAGTGTACTCGGGCGGGGACCTAACTATGGCTACACCTTC. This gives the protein CAWSVLGRGPNYGYTF.

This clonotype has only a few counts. CDR3 in DNA: TGTGCCAGCAGCTTAGACGGCGGAATCTCCTACAATGAGCAGTTCTTC. It yields the protein CASSLDGGISYNEQFF. The chain uses TRBV7-4 and TRBJ2-1; no reliable D call. The germline V gene has CDR1 SGHVT and CDR2 SQSDAQ. This CDR3 has 16 residues. V was trimmed by 1 base and J by 0 bases, leaving 10 bases between them.

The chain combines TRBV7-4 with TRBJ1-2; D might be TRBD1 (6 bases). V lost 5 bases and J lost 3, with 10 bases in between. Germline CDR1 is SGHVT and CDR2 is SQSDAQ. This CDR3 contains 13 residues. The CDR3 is CASSARTDYGYTF. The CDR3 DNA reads TGTGCCAGCAGCGCAAGGACAGACTATGGCTACACCTTC.

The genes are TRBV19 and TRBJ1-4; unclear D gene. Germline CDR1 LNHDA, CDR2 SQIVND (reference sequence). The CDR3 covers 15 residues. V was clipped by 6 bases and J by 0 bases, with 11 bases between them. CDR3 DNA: TGTGCCAGTAGAGGACGGATTACAACTAATGAAAAACTGTTTTTT. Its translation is CASRGRITTNEKLFF.

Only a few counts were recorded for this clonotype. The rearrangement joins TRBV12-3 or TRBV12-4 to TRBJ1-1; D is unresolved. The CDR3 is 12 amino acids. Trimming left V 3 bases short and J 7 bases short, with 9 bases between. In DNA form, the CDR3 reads TGTGCCAGCAGTTTGGACCCCAGTGAAGCTTTCTTT. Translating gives CASSLDPSEAFF.

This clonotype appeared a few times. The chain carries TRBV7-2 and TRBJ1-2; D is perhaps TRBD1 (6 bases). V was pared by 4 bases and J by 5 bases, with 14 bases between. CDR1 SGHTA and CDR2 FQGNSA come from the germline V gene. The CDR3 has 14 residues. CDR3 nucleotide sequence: TGTGCCAGCAGCTCAACAGCCGGACAGTATGGCTACACCTTC. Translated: CASSSTAGQYGYTF.

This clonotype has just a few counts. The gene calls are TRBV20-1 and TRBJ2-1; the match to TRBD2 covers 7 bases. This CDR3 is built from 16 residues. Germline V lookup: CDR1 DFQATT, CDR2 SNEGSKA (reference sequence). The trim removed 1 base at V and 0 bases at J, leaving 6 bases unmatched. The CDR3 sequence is CSARVPAGSSYNEQFF. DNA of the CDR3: TGCAGTGCTAGAGTGCCAGCGGGGAGCTCCTACAATGAGCAGTTCTTC.

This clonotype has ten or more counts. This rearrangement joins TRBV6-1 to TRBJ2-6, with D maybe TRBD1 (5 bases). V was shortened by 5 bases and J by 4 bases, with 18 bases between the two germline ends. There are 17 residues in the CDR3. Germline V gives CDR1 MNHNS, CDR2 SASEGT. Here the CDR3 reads CASSKGLVPSGANVLTF. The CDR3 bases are TGTGCCAGCAGTAAGGGGCTTGTTCCCTCCGGGGCCAACGTCCTGACTTTC.

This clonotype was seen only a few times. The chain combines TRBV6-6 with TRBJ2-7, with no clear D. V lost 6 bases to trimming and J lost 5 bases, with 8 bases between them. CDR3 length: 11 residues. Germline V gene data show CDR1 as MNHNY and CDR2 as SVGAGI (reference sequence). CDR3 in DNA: TGTGCCAGCAGGCTGACACACGAGCAGTACTTC. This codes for CASRLTHEQYF.

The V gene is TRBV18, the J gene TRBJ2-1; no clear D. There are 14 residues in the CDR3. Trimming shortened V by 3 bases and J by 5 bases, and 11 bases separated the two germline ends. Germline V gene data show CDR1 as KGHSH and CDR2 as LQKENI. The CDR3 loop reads CASSPVLGNNEQFF. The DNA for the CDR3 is TGTGCCAGCTCACCTGTACTTGGGAACAATGAGCAGTTCTTC.

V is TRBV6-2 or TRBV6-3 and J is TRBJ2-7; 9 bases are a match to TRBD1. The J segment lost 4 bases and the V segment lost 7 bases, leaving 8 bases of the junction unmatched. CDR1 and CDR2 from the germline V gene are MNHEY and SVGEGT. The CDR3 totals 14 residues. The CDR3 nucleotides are TGTGCCAGCACCGAGGACAGGGGACGATACGAGCAGTACTTC. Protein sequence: CASTEDRGRYEQYF.